The 27 T cell receptor beta chains presented below share a single source sample, sequenced in a study of blood T cell repertoires in COVID-19. This table comes from immunoSEQ multiplex PCR, and its TCRdb copy is limited to in-frame clones, with some not included. The sample has some 170,000 clones; 80% to 90% are singletons. Sequenced input: peripheral blood. The receptors here all came from a woman between 50 and 59 years old with acute or convalescent COVID-19.

The chain combines TRBV6-2 or TRBV6-3 with TRBJ1-2, with a possible D match to TRBD1 (5 bases). CDR1 and CDR2 from the germline V gene are MNHEY and SVGEGT. There are 15 residues in the CDR3. V was pared by 2 bases and J by 1 base, with 11 bases between. CDR3 coding DNA: TGTGCCAGCAGTTACGGGGCCGAGAGTAACTATGGCTACACCTTC. It is translated as CASSYGAESNYGYTF.

This chain joins TRBV19 and TRBJ2-7, with 7 positions matching TRBD2. The CDR3 consists of 14 residues. Per the germline V gene, CDR1 is LNHDA and CDR2 is SQIVND (reference sequence). V lost 4 bases to trimming and J lost 4 bases; unmatched junction nucleotides: 7. The CDR3 region is CASSNGGSQYEQYF. CDR3 in DNA: TGTGCCAGTAGTAATGGCGGGAGCCAATACGAGCAGTACTTC.

This chain uses TRBV6-5 with TRBJ1-2, with TRBD1 as a possible D gene (6 bases). The length of the CDR3 is 13 residues. Germline-derived CDR1 and CDR2 are MNHEY and SVGAGI. V shed 9 bases and J shed 4 bases, with 15 bases lying between them. The CDR3 sequence: CASTGTQAYGYTF. Written as DNA, the CDR3 is TGTGCCAGTACCGGGACACAAGCCTATGGCTACACCTTC.

This chain links TRBV5-1 with TRBJ1-5; a weak D match, TRBD1 (6 bases). The CDR3 consists of 14 residues. Trimming took off 5 bases at V and 5 bases at J, with 14 bases between the two ends. The germline gives CDR1 SGHRS, CDR2 YFSETQ. CDR3 loop: CASSPQGIHQPQHF. The CDR3 region has the DNA TGCGCCAGCAGTCCACAGGGAATTCATCAGCCCCAGCATTTT.

The rearrangement joins TRBV5-1 to TRBJ2-7, with 7 bases aligning to TRBD1. V was clipped by 4 bases and J by 0 bases; unmatched bases: 10. The length of the CDR3 is 16 residues. Germline V lookup: CDR1 SGHRS, CDR2 YFSETQ. The chain's CDR3 is CASSPETGTDSYEQYF. The CDR3 DNA reads TGCGCCAGCAGCCCAGAGACCGGGACAGACTCCTACGAGCAGTACTTC.

V gene TRBV15 combines with J gene TRBJ1-2, with a tentative D call TRBD1 (6 bases). CDR3 length: 17 residues. V dropped 0 bases and J dropped 2 bases, with 16 bases sitting between them. Germline loops: CDR1 LNHNV, CDR2 YYDKDF (reference sequence). CDR3 sequence reads: CATSREVRGRGNYGYTF. In nucleotides, the CDR3 is TGTGCCACCAGCAGAGAGGTCCGGGGGAGGGGGAACTATGGCTACACCTTC.

This clone came up once. The rearrangement links TRBV6-2 or TRBV6-3 to TRBJ1-5; D is undetermined. The germline gives CDR1 MNHEY, CDR2 SVGEGT. The CDR3 spans 14 residues. V gave up 0 bases and J gave up 5 bases, with 8 bases separating them. The CDR3 reads CASSYSTMDQPQHF. The CDR3 region has the DNA TGTGCCAGCAGTTACTCGACAATGGATCAGCCCCAGCATTTT.

The chain couples TRBV10-3 to TRBJ2-7; 7 bases agree with TRBD1. Germline lookup yields CDR1 ENHRY and CDR2 SYGVKD. The J segment lost 4 bases and the V segment lost 4 bases, leaving 13 bases of the junction unmatched. CDR3 length equals 16 residues. Here the CDR3 DNA reads TGTGCCATCAGTGCCTCCCCCTCGGGACAGCTTTACGAGCAGTACTTC. It is translated as CAISASPSGQLYEQYF.

This chain joins TRBV6-2 or TRBV6-3 and TRBJ1-1, with TRBD1 as a possible D gene (6 bases). The CDR3 runs 14 residues. Germline CDR1 MNHEY, CDR2 SVGEGT. V was cut by 4 bases and J by 6 bases, with 15 bases left in between. CDR3 amino acids: CASSSGPPGAEAFF. The CDR3, as DNA: TGTGCCAGCAGTTCGGGACCGCCAGGGGCTGAAGCTTTCTTT.

V is TRBV11-2 and J is TRBJ2-1, with D uncertain. Per the germline V gene, CDR1 is SGHAT and CDR2 is FQNNGV. The CDR3 is made up of 12 amino acids. V was trimmed by 5 bases and J by 7 bases, leaving 9 bases between them. The CDR3: CASSLLRNEQFF. The CDR3 nucleotides read TGTGCCAGCAGCCTCCTCAGGAATGAGCAGTTCTTC.

The CDR3 sequence: CASSLEGEYGYTF. Here the CDR3 DNA reads TGCGCCAGCAGCTTGGAGGGGGAATATGGCTACACCTTC. The V call is TRBV5-1, the J call TRBJ1-2; the D gene is possibly TRBD1 (6 bases). The CDR3 consists of 13 residues. The V end lost 0 bases, the J end lost 5 bases, and 8 bases lay between the germline ends. Germline lookup yields CDR1 SGHRS and CDR2 YFSETQ.

V is TRBV10-3 and J is TRBJ2-5; 7 bases agree with TRBD2. This CDR3 has 12 amino acids. The ends lost 8 bases at V and 4 bases at J; junction bases unmatched: 4. Germline V gene sequence: CDR1 ENHRY, CDR2 SYGVKD. The CDR3 loop is CAIGEGSETQYF. The DNA of the CDR3 is TGTGCCATCGGGGAGGGGTCAGAGACCCAGTACTTC.

The chain uses TRBV11-2 and TRBJ1-6, with 9 bases that match TRBD1. J lost 6 bases, V lost 6 bases, and 6 bases had no gene match. CDR1 and CDR2 (germline): SGHAT, FQNNGV. The CDR3 consists of 15 residues. Here the CDR3 reads CASREDRGGNSPLHF. CDR3 sequence (DNA): TGTGCCAGCAGGGAGGACAGGGGCGGTAATTCACCCCTCCACTTT.

This clone has a handful of counts. V gene TRBV12-5 combines with J gene TRBJ2-7, with 7 nucleotides matching TRBD1. The V gene's germline CDR1 is LGHNT and CDR2 FRNRAP. The junction had 11 bases not matched to a gene; V was cut back by 5 bases and J by 4 bases. The CDR3 consists of 15 residues. CDR3 sequence (DNA): TGTGCTAGTGGTCGCGACGGGACAGCAGTTTACGAGCAGTACTTC. It yields the protein CASGRDGTAVYEQYF.

The J gene is TRBJ2-1, the V gene TRBV7-3, with 7 bases that match TRBD2. Trimming took 0 bases from V and 3 from J; bases not matched to a gene: 5. The germline gives CDR1 SGHTA, CDR2 FQGTGA. The CDR3 is made up of 16 amino acids. The CDR3 sequence: CASSLTYQRGYNEQFF. CDR3 DNA: TGTGCCAGCAGCTTAACCTACCAGCGGGGCTACAATGAGCAGTTCTTC. The whole variable domain, filled in from reference TRBV7-3 and TRBJ2-1, reads GAGVSQTPSNKVTEKGKYVELRCDPISGHTALYWYRQSLGQGPEFLIYFQGTGAADDSGLPNDRFFAVRPEGSVSTLKIQRTERGDSAVYLCASSLTYQRGYNEQFFGPGTRLTVL.

This chain connects TRBV7-9 to TRBJ1-1; 9 bases map to TRBD1. The CDR3 covers 14 residues. J lost 5 bases, V lost 6 bases, and 7 bases had no gene match. CDR1 and CDR2 from the germline V gene are SEHNR and FQNEAQ (reference sequence). The CDR3 bases are TGTGCCAGCAGGGTTAGACAGGGGGATACTGAAGCTTTCTTT. Translated, it gives CASRVRQGDTEAFF. The whole variable domain, remainder taken from reference TRBV7-9 and TRBJ1-1, is DTGVSQNPRHKITKRGQNVTFRCDPISEHNRLYWYRQTLGQGPEFLTYFQNEAQLEKSRLLSDRFSAERPKGSFSTLEIQRTEQGDSAMYLCASRVRQGDTEAFFGQGTRLTVV.

The rearrangement uses TRBV7-9 and TRBJ2-5; 7 positions agree with TRBD2. This CDR3 comprises 15 residues. Germline CDR1 and CDR2: SEHNR and FQNEAQ (reference sequence). Trimming removed 3 bases from V and 1 base from J; junction bases left unmatched: 5. CDR3 in amino acids: CASSFGSGGQETQYF. CDR3 nucleotides: TGTGCCAGCAGCTTCGGCTCGGGGGGCCAAGAGACCCAGTACTTC.

J is TRBJ2-5 and V is TRBV20-1, with D maybe TRBD2 (6 bases). Per germline, CDR1 DFQATT and CDR2 SNEGSKA (reference sequence). This CDR3 has 15 amino acids. Trimming pared 3 bases from V and 3 bases from J, leaving 17 bases between. The CDR3 sequence is CSASTPGDGKETQYF. CDR3 bases: TGCAGTGCTAGTACCCCGGGGGACGGCAAAGAGACCCAGTACTTC.

The chain is built from TRBV3-1 (or the pseudogene TRBV3-2) and TRBJ2-1; the match to TRBD2 covers 10 bases. CDR3 length: 15 amino acids. Germline V lookup: CDR1 LGHDT, CDR2 YNNKEL (reference sequence). With V trimmed by 4 bases and J by 12 bases, 12 bases remained unmatched. As DNA, the CDR3 is TGTGCCAGCAGCCGAGGACTAGCGGAGGGGGCGGGGCAGTTCTTC. This translates into CASSRGLAEGAGQFF.

V usage is TRBV19 and J usage is TRBJ1-1; weak D call: TRBD1 (5 bases). The CDR3 consists of 15 residues. The germline V gene encodes CDR1 LNHDA and CDR2 SQIVND (reference sequence). The ends were cut back, 3 bases at V and 3 bases at J, with 14 bases in the middle. The CDR3 sequence is CASSMSGGTYTEAFF. The DNA of the CDR3 is TGTGCCAGTAGTATGTCGGGGGGGACCTACACTGAAGCTTTCTTT.

The chain carries TRBV6-2 or TRBV6-3 and TRBJ1-2; 7 positions match TRBD1. CDR1 is MNHEY and CDR2 is SVGEGT in the germline V gene. The V segment lost 6 bases and the J segment 6 bases; nucleotides outside the gene matches: 13. CDR3 size: 15 residues. CDR3 sequence reads: CASSQGQLLGNGYTF. CDR3 nucleotides: TGTGCCAGCAGCCAGGGACAGCTCCTTGGGAATGGCTACACCTTC.

This clone was seen once. This chain links TRBV3-1 (or the pseudogene TRBV3-2) with TRBJ2-5; possible D gene TRBD1, 5 bases. This CDR3 spans 16 amino acids. In germline, CDR1 is LGHDT, CDR2 YNNKEL (reference sequence). Trimming cost V 4 bases and J 5 bases, with 20 bases left between them. CDR3 nucleotide sequence: TGTGCCAGCAGCCCTCCTTTAGGGGTTAAAGGGGAGACCCAGTACTTC. Translated: CASSPPLGVKGETQYF.

The chain links TRBV14 to TRBJ1-4, with no clear D. From germline, CDR1 is SGHDN and CDR2 FVKESK. Trimming shortened V by 1 base and J by 8 bases, and 14 bases separated the two germline ends. This CDR3 region has 15 residues. CDR3 amino acids: CASSQALANREKLFF. CDR3 nucleotide sequence: TGTGCCAGCAGCCAAGCCCTAGCTAATCGAGAAAAACTGTTTTTT.

The rearrangement joins TRBV3-1 (or the pseudogene TRBV3-2) to TRBJ1-5; TRBD1 aligns across 9 bases. J was trimmed by 4 bases and V by 5 bases; bases with no gene match: 6. This CDR3 has 15 amino acids. CDR1 is LGHDT, CDR2 YNNKEL, per germline (reference sequence). The CDR3 protein is CASSNRDRENQPQHF. CDR3 nucleotide sequence: TGTGCCAGCAGCAACCGGGACAGGGAAAATCAGCCCCAGCATTTT.

This sequence joins TRBV19 and TRBJ2-5, with 8 bases identical to TRBD1. Germline loops: CDR1 LNHDA, CDR2 SQIVND (reference sequence). The CDR3 loop spans 14 amino acids. Trimming at V came to 3 bases and at J to 5 bases, leaving 5 bases not matched to a gene. CDR3 coding DNA: TGTGCCAGTAGTATGACAGGGGAGAGGGAGACCCAGTACTTC. Protein sequence: CASSMTGERETQYF.

The sample holds a few counts of this clone. This chain joins TRBV7-2 and TRBJ1-4, with 7 bases that match TRBD1. V trimming: 5 bases; J trimming: 6 bases; junction bases outside the gene matches: 3. Germline-derived CDR1 and CDR2 are SGHTA and FQGNSA. The CDR3 runs 13 residues. The CDR3 DNA follows: TGTGCCAGCAGCACGACAGGGTATGAAAAACTGTTTTTT. Translation gives CASSTTGYEKLFF. Together with reference TRBV7-2 and TRBJ1-4, the CDR3 gives the full variable domain: GAGVSQSPSNKVTEKGKDVELRCDPISGHTALYWYRQSLGQGLEFLIYFQGNSAPDKSGLPSDRFSAERTGGSVSTLTIQRTQQEDSAVYLCASSTTGYEKLFFGSGTQLSVL.

The chain couples TRBV9 to TRBJ1-2; 8 bases fit TRBD1. The CDR3 is 14 amino acids. The trim removed 4 bases at V and 4 bases at J, leaving 6 bases unmatched. The germline V gene encodes CDR1 SGDLS and CDR2 YYNGEE. In DNA form, the CDR3 reads TGTGCCAGCAGCAAAGGACAGGGTTCCTATGGCTACACCTTC. Translated: CASSKGQGSYGYTF.